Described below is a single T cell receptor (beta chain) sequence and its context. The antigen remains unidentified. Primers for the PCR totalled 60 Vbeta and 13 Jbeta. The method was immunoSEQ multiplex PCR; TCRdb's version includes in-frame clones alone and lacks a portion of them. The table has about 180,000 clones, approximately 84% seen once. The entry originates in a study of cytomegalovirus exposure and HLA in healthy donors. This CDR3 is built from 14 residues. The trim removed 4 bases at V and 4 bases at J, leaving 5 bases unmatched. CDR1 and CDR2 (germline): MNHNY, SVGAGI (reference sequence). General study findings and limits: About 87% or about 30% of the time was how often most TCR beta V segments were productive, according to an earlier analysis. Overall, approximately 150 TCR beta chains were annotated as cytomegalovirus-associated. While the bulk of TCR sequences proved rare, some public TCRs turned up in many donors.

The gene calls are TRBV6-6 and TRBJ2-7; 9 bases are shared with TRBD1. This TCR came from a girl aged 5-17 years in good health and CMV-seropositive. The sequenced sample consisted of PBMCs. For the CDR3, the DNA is TGTGCCAGCAGTTGGGACAGGGCAATTTACGAGCAGTACTTC. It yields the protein CASSWDRAIYEQYF.